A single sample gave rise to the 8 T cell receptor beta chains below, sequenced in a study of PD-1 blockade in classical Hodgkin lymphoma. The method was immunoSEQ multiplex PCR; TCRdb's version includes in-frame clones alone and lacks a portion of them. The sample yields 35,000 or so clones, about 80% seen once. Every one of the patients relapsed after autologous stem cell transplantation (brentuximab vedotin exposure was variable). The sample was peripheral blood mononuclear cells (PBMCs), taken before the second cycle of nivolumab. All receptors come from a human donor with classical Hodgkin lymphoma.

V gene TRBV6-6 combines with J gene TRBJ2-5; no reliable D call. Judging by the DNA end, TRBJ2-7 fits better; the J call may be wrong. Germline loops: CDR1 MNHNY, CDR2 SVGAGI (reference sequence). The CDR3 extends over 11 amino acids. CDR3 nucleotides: TGTGCCAGCGGGGATCTCTACGAGCAGTACTTC. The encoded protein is CASGDLYEQYF.

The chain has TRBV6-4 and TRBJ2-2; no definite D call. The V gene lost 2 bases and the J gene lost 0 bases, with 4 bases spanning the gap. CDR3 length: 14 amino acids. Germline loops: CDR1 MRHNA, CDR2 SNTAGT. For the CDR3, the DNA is TGTGCCAGCAGTGACGATTCGAACACCGGGGAGCTGTTTTTT. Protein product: CASSDDSNTGELFF.

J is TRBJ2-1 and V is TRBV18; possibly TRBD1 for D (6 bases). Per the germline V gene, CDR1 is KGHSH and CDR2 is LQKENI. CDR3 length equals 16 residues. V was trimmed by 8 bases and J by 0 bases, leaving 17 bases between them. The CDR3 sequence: CASAQGQLDSYNEQFF. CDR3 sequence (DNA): TGTGCCAGCGCCCAAGGACAGCTCGACTCCTACAATGAGCAGTTCTTC.

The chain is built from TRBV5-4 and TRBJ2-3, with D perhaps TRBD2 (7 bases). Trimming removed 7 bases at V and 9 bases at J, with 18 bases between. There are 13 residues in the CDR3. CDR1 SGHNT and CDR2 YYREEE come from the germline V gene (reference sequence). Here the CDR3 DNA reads TGTGCCAGCGTGGGGGGGGGCGACCGAACGCAGTATTTT. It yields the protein CASVGGGDRTQYF.

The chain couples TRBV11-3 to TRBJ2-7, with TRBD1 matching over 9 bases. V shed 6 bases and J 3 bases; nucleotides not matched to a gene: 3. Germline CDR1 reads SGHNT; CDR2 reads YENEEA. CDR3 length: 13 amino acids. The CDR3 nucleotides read TGTGCCAGCAGTATGGGACAGGGCTACGAGCAGTACTTC. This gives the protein CASSMGQGYEQYF.

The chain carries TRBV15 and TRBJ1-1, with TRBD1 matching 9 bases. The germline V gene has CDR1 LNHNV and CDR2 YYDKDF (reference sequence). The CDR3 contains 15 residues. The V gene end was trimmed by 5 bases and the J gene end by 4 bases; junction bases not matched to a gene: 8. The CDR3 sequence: CATSGPQGAFTEAFF. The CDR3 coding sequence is TGTGCCACCAGCGGACCACAGGGGGCTTTCACTGAAGCTTTCTTT.

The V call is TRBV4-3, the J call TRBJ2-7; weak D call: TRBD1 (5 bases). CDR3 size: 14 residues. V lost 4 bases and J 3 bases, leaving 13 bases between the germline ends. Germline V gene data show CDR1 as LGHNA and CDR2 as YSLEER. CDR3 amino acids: CASSRGPGDYEQYF. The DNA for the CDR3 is TGCGCCAGCAGCCGGGGCCCCGGCGACTACGAGCAGTACTTC.

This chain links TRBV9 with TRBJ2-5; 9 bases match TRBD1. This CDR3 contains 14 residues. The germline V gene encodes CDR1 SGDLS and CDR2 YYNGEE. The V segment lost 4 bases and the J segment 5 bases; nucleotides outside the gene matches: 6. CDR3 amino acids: CASSFYGQGETQYF. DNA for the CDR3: TGTGCCAGCAGCTTCTACGGACAGGGGGAGACCCAGTACTTC.